The clone carrying this T cell receptor beta chain has only a few counts. Method: immunoSEQ multiplex PCR; TCRdb's copy keeps in-frame clones and lacks some. Of 150,000 to 200,000 clones detected, about 83% appear once; the ten largest clones hold around 0.88%. This sample is part of a study of blood T cell repertoires in COVID-19. In the study overall: The samples span acute and convalescent COVID-19 from the United States, Italy and Spain. In each case, the material was cDNA or gDNA derived from T cells, B-cell-depleted T cells, or PBMCs.

This CDR3 contains 14 residues. Germline loops: CDR1 WNHNN, CDR2 SYGVQD (reference sequence). With 9 bases removed from V and 4 bases from J, the gap between germline ends came to 18 bases. Sequencing was performed on peripheral blood. The TCR originated in a woman aged 18-29 years who had recovered from COVID-19. The chain couples TRBV10-1 to TRBJ1-2; D possibly corresponds to TRBD1 (6 bases). CDR3 protein: CASDYRGGAYGYTF. The DNA of the CDR3 is TGCGCCAGTGACTATAGGGGGGGAGCCTATGGCTACACCTTC.